One and the same sample provided the 26 T cell receptor beta chains below, sequenced in a study of blood T cell repertoires in COVID-19 (TCRdb year 2020). Library creation used the immunoSEQ multiplex PCR assay. TCRdb retrieved this table from immuneACCESS and kept in-frame rearrangements only. Not all clones are present; in checked studies, unresolved V genes account for under half, and no reason is known for the remainder. A total of about 72,000 clones appear in this sample, roughly nine tenths of them only once. 5.5% to 8% of the sample comes from the top ten. Sequencing used peripheral blood. The origin of the receptors is a human donor in a cohort sampled during active COVID-19.

The rearrangement links TRBV19 to TRBJ2-1; TRBD1 matches at 8 bases. V lost 0 bases to trimming and J lost 5 bases; unmatched junction nucleotides: 12. The germline V gene encodes CDR1 LNHDA and CDR2 SQIVND (reference sequence). The CDR3 contains 18 residues. The CDR3 is CASSIDGPGQGSNNEQFF. DNA for the CDR3: TGTGCCAGTAGTATAGATGGGCCTGGACAGGGTTCCAACAATGAGCAGTTCTTC. The entire variable domain, with the rest obtained from reference TRBV19 and TRBJ2-1, is as follows: DGGITQSPKYLFRKEGQNVTLSCEQNLNHDAMYWYRQDPGQGLRLIYYSQIVNDFQKGDIAEGYSVSREKKESFPLTVTSAQKNPTAFYLCASSIDGPGQGSNNEQFFGPGTRLTVL.

The chain joins TRBV7-2 to TRBJ1-5; 10 positions agree with TRBD1. The CDR3 is 18 amino acids. The V gene end was trimmed by 4 bases and the J gene end by 6 bases; junction bases not matched to a gene: 15. Germline loops: CDR1 SGHTA, CDR2 FQGNSA. DNA of the CDR3: TGTGCCAGCAGCTCTCCGGACAGGGGGTTTTTGAGCGGTCAGCCCCAGCATTTT. Residues: CASSSPDRGFLSGQPQHF.

The CDR3 DNA is TGTGCCAGCAGCTTAGGGGTCCGGGAGAACACCGGGGAGCTGTTTTTT. This encodes CASSLGVRENTGELFF. The gene calls are TRBV11-1 and TRBJ2-2; D may be TRBD2 (5 bases). Trimming took 1 base from V and 1 from J, leaving 10 bases between them. CDR1 and CDR2 (germline): SGHAT, FQDESV (reference sequence). This CDR3 region has 16 residues.

This chain connects TRBV7-2 to TRBJ1-3; TRBD1 matches at 8 bases. After removal of 5 bases from V and 4 bases from J, the junction contained 7 bases not matched to a gene. CDR1 and CDR2 from the germline V gene are SGHTA and FQGNSA. The CDR3 is 15 residues long. CDR3 nucleotide sequence: TGTGCCAGCAGCGTCGGACAGGGCCTCGGAAACACCATATATTTT. Amino acid sequence: CASSVGQGLGNTIYF. Full variable domain (rest looked up from reference TRBV7-2 and TRBJ1-3): GAGVSQSPSNKVTEKGKDVELRCDPISGHTALYWYRQSLGQGLEFLIYFQGNSAPDKSGLPSDRFSAERTGGSVSTLTIQRTQQEDSAVYLCASSVGQGLGNTIYFGEGSWLTVV.

This clone was seen only a few times. This chain's CDR3 is CASSTTQRGLTTDTQYF. The DNA for the CDR3 is TGTGCCAGCAGTACGACCCAGCGCGGGCTAACCACAGATACGCAGTATTTT. The chain is built from TRBV28 and TRBJ2-3, with a tentative D call TRBD2 (5 bases). CDR3 length equals 17 residues. The ends were cut back, 5 bases at V and 2 bases at J, with 20 bases in the middle. In germline, CDR1 is MDHEN, CDR2 SYDVKM.

J is TRBJ1-2 and V is TRBV6-7; tentative D call: TRBD1 (5 bases). TRBV6-7 qualifies as an ORF whose function is uncertain. The V and J ends lost 2 bases and 3 bases respectively, with 16 bases between them. The CDR3 loop spans 16 amino acids. The CDR3 protein is CASSYVQAGGDYGYTF. The CDR3 DNA follows: TGTGCCAGCAGTTACGTCCAGGCAGGAGGGGACTATGGCTACACCTTC.

The chain combines TRBV10-1 with TRBJ2-7, with TRBD1 matching 9 bases. The CDR3 is made up of 18 amino acids. CDR1 and CDR2 from the germline V gene are WNHNN and SYGVQD (reference sequence). Germline trimming cut 0 bases from V and 4 bases from J; bases unmatched to any gene: 13. CDR3 nucleotides: TGCGCCAGCAGTGAGTCCGGCCCCCGGGACAGGGAGAGATACGAGCAGTACTTC. Translation gives CASSESGPRDRERYEQYF.

V usage is TRBV9 and J usage is TRBJ2-1, with D possibly matching TRBD2 (7 bases). The CDR3 has 15 amino acids. The V gene lost 0 bases and the J gene lost 8 bases, with 15 bases spanning the gap. CDR1 and CDR2 (germline): SGDLS, YYNGEE. The CDR3 DNA reads as TGTGCCAGCAGCGTAGACGGGCGCGGGGGCCATGAGCAGTTCTTC. Its protein is CASSVDGRGGHEQFF.

The V call is TRBV19, the J call TRBJ1-2; perhaps TRBD1 as D (5 bases). Per germline, CDR1 LNHDA and CDR2 SQIVND (reference sequence). V was shortened by 11 bases and J by 7 bases, with 26 bases between the two germline ends. This CDR3 region has 15 residues. The CDR3 protein is CAHTRSRAREFGYTF. The CDR3 region has the DNA TGTGCCCACACCAGGAGTCGGGCCAGGGAATTTGGCTACACCTTC.

V usage is TRBV28 and J usage is TRBJ2-1; D is undetermined. Trimming took off 6 bases at V and 6 bases at J, with 12 bases between the two ends. Germline V CDR1 and CDR2: MDHEN, SYDVKM. The CDR3 length is 13 residues. The CDR3 DNA reads as TGTGCCAGCAGACAGACATCCCGCAATGAGCAGTTCTTC. It is translated as CASRQTSRNEQFF.

The V gene is TRBV5-6, the J gene TRBJ1-5; 7 positions agree with TRBD1. The germline V gene encodes CDR1 SGHDT and CDR2 YYEEEE. CDR3 size: 15 residues. The trim removed 1 base at V and 2 bases at J, leaving 3 bases unmatched. CDR3 residues: CASSLTGVGNQPQHF. The CDR3 DNA is TGTGCCAGCAGCTTGACAGGGGTGGGCAATCAGCCCCAGCATTTT. Combining the CDR3 with reference TRBV5-6 and TRBJ1-5 gives the whole variable domain DAGVTQSPTHLIKTRGQQVTLRCSPKSGHDTVSWYQQALGQGPQFIFQYYEEEERQRGNFPDRFSGHQFPNYSSELNVNALLLGDSALYLCASSLTGVGNQPQHFGDGTRLSIL.

A note on this clone: At the DNA level, this CDR3 is encoded by other sequences in the same sample as well. V and J are TRBV14 and TRBJ1-2; D uncertain. The germline V gene encodes CDR1 SGHDN and CDR2 FVKESK. The CDR3 is 15 residues long. Between the trimmed V and J ends, which lost 1 base and 0 bases, there was a span of 9 bases. The CDR3 region is CASSQGLRANYGYTF. CDR3 sequence (DNA): TGTGCCAGCAGCCAAGGTCTAAGAGCTAACTATGGCTACACCTTC. Full variable domain (outside the CDR3, taken from reference TRBV14 and TRBJ1-2): EAGVTQFPSHSVIEKGQTVTLRCDPISGHDNLYWYRRVMGKEIKFLLHFVKESKQDESGMPNNRFLAERTGGTYSTLKVQPAELEDSGVYFCASSQGLRANYGYTFGSGTRLTVV.

The rearrangement uses TRBV19 and TRBJ2-7; tentatively, D is TRBD1 (5 bases). The CDR3 length is 14 residues. V lost 2 bases, J lost 0 bases, and 8 bases lay in between. From germline, CDR1 is LNHDA and CDR2 SQIVND (reference sequence). CDR3 bases: TGTGCCAGTAGTATACAAGGACACTCCTACGAGCAGTACTTC. Translating gives CASSIQGHSYEQYF.

V usage is TRBV11-2 and J usage is TRBJ2-4, with 9 positions matching TRBD2. This CDR3 region has 16 residues. The V gene end was trimmed by 5 bases and the J gene end by 0 bases; junction bases not matched to a gene: 5. Germline CDR1 is SGHAT and CDR2 is FQNNGV. The CDR3 DNA is TGTGCCAGCAGCCAACGACTAGCGGAAGCCAAAAACATTCAGTACTTC. Its translation is CASSQRLAEAKNIQYF.

V usage is TRBV5-1 and J usage is TRBJ1-1; tentatively, D is TRBD1 (6 bases). The CDR3 contains 15 residues. In germline, CDR1 is SGHRS, CDR2 YFSETQ. V was shortened by 6 bases and J by 6 bases, with 21 bases between the two germline ends. Here the CDR3 reads CASNSLNKGVAEAFF. In DNA form, the CDR3 reads TGCGCCAGCAACAGCTTGAATAAGGGGGTGGCTGAAGCTTTCTTT.

V usage is TRBV27 and J usage is TRBJ2-7, with TRBD2 identical over 13 bases. Germline CDR1 and CDR2: MNHEY and SMNVEV (reference sequence). V trimming: 5 bases; J trimming: 5 bases; junction bases outside the gene matches: 9. The CDR3 is 16 residues long. In nucleotides, the CDR3 is TGTGCCAGCAGTCCCACTCCTGGGACTAGCGGGAACGAGCAGTACTTC. Protein product: CASSPTPGTSGNEQYF.

This chain connects TRBV18 to TRBJ2-7; D perhaps matches TRBD2 (6 bases). Trimming took 5 bases from V and 6 from J, leaving 11 bases between them. The CDR3 contains 12 residues. The V gene's germline CDR1 is KGHSH and CDR2 LQKENI. CDR3 protein: CASSSRRVEQYF. CDR3 DNA sequence: TGTGCCAGCTCATCCCGGAGGGTCGAGCAGTACTTC.

The chain couples TRBV7-2 to TRBJ2-1; 8 bases are a match to TRBD2. The CDR3 loop spans 17 amino acids. V lost 4 bases and J lost 8; bases outside the gene matches: 16. Germline values: CDR1 SGHTA, CDR2 FQGNSA. The CDR3 DNA reads TGTGCCAGCAGCTCAATACGGGGGGGCATAACAAATGATGAGCAGTTCTTC. This translates into CASSSIRGGITNDEQFF.

This rearrangement joins TRBV19 to TRBJ2-2; TRBD2 agrees at 14 bases. The trim removed 4 bases at V and 8 bases at J, leaving 3 bases unmatched. The length of the CDR3 is 15 residues. Per the germline V gene, CDR1 is LNHDA and CDR2 is SQIVND (reference sequence). The CDR3 protein is CASSRLAGGPGELFF. DNA for the CDR3: TGTGCCAGTAGTAGACTAGCGGGAGGGCCGGGGGAGCTGTTTTTT. Full variable domain (remainder filled in from reference TRBV19 and TRBJ2-2): DGGITQSPKYLFRKEGQNVTLSCEQNLNHDAMYWYRQDPGQGLRLIYYSQIVNDFQKGDIAEGYSVSREKKESFPLTVTSAQKNPTAFYLCASSRLAGGPGELFFGEGSRLTVL.

The chain has TRBV28 and TRBJ1-4; a possible D gene is TRBD1 (5 bases). There are 15 residues in the CDR3. Trimming shortened V by 5 bases and J by 0 bases, and 10 bases separated the two germline ends. Looked up from germline, CDR1 is MDHEN and CDR2 is SYDVKM. The CDR3 protein is CASSSTGATNEKLFF. The DNA for the CDR3 is TGTGCCAGCAGTAGCACAGGAGCAACTAATGAAAAACTGTTTTTT.

This clone was recorded a few times. The genes are TRBV30 and TRBJ2-3; 9 bases line up with TRBD2. Trimming cost V 5 bases and J 2 bases; bases outside gene matches: 11. Germline V lookup: CDR1 GTSNPN, CDR2 SVGIG (reference sequence). The CDR3 length is 16 residues. CDR3 coding DNA: TGTGCCTGGGGGGAAAGGACTAGCGCTTACACAGATACGCAGTATTTT. Translation gives CAWGERTSAYTDTQYF. Filled out from reference TRBV30 and TRBJ2-3, the complete variable domain reads SQTIHQWPATLVQPVGSPLSLECTVEGTSNPNLYWYRQAAGRGLQLLFYSVGIGQISSEVPQNLSASRPQDRQFILSSKKLLLSDSGFYLCAWGERTSAYTDTQYFGPGTRLTVL.

This rearrangement joins TRBV5-1 to TRBJ1-6, with D unclear. With 2 bases removed from V and 5 bases from J, the gap between germline ends came to 8 bases. CDR1 is SGHRS, CDR2 YFSETQ, per germline. CDR3 length equals 14 residues. The CDR3 nucleotides read TGCGCCAGCAGCTTTACAGCGGATAATTCACCCCTCCACTTT. Protein product: CASSFTADNSPLHF.

The gene calls are TRBV5-1 and TRBJ2-4; 9 bases fit TRBD1. After removal of 3 bases from V and 9 bases from J, the junction contained 10 bases not matched to a gene. The CDR3 totals 15 residues. Germline V CDR1 and CDR2: SGHRS, YFSETQ. The CDR3 nucleotides are TGCGCCAGCAGCTCCACCTCGACAGGGGGAGGCATTCAGTACTTC. Translated, it gives CASSSTSTGGGIQYF. The variable domain in full, with the rest retrieved from reference TRBV5-1 and TRBJ2-4, is KAGVTQTPRYLIKTRGQQVTLSCSPISGHRSVSWYQQTPGQGLQFLFEYFSETQRNKGNFPGRFSGRQFSNSRSEMNVSTLELGDSALYLCASSSTSTGGGIQYFGAGTRLSVL.

J is TRBJ2-1 and V is TRBV28; D possibly corresponds to TRBD1 (6 bases). V dropped 5 bases and J dropped 5 bases, with 13 bases sitting between them. The V gene's germline CDR1 is MDHEN and CDR2 SYDVKM. This CDR3 is built from 14 residues. The CDR3 loop is CASSPQDRHNEQFF. CDR3 in DNA: TGTGCCAGCAGTCCCCAGGACAGACACAATGAGCAGTTCTTC.

This clone was seen only once. The V gene is TRBV2, the J gene TRBJ2-5; D gene ambiguous. The V and J ends lost 6 bases and 3 bases respectively, with 5 bases between them. The CDR3 is 11 residues long. CDR1 and CDR2 from the germline V gene are SNHLY and FYNNEI. The DNA for the CDR3 is TGTGCCAGCAGCACTAAAGAGACCCAGTACTTC. Translation gives CASSTKETQYF.

The chain has TRBV28 and TRBJ2-4, with a tentative D call TRBD2 (6 bases). Trimming left V 9 bases short and J 0 bases short, with 21 bases between. This CDR3 is built from 17 residues. In germline, CDR1 is MDHEN, CDR2 SYDVKM. This CDR3 reads CASFPAGTPIAKNIQYF. CDR3 sequence (DNA): TGTGCCAGTTTTCCCGCGGGGACTCCCATAGCCAAAAACATTCAGTACTTC.